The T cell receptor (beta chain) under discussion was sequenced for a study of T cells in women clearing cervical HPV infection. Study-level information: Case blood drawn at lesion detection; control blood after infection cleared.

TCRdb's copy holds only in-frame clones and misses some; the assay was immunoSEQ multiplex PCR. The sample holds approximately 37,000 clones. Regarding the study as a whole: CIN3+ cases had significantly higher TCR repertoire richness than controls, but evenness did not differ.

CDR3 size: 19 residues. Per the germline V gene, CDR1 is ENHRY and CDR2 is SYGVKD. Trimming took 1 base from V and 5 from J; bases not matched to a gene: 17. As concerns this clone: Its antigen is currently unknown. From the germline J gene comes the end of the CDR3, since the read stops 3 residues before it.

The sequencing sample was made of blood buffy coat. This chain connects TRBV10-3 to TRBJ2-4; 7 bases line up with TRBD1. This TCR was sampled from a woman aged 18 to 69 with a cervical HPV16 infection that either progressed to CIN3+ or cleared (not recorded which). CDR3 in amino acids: CAISEYPRKGQHGENIQYF. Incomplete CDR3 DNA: TGTGCCATCAGTGAGTACCCCAGGAAGGGACAGCATGGGGAAAACATT.